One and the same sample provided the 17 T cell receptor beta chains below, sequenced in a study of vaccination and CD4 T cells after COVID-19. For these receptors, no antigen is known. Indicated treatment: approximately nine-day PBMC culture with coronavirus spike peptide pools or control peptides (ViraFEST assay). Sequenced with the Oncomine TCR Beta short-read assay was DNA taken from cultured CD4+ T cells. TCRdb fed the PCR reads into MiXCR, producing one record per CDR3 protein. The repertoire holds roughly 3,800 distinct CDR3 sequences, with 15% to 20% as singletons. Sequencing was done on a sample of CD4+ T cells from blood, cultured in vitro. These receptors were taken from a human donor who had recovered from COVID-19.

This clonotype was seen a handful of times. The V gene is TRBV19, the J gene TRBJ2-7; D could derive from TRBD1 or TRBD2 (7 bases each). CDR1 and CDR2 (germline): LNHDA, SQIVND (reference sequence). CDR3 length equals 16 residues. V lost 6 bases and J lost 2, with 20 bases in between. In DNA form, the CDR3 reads TGTGCCAGTAGCCCCCAGGGGGGGTCTTTGGCCTACGAGCAGTACTTC. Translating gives CASSPQGGSLAYEQYF.

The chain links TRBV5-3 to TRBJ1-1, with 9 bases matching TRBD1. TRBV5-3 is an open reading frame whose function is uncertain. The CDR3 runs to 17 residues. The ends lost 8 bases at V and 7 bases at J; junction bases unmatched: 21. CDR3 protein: CASGLATGGERTGEAFF. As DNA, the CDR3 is TGTGCCAGCGGCTTGGCCACAGGGGGCGAACGAACCGGTGAAGCTTTCTTT.

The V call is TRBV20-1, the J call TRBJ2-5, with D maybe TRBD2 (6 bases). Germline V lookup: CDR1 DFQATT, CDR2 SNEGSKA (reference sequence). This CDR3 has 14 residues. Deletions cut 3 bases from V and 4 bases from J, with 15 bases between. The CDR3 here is CSARASEFRETQYF. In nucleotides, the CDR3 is TGCAGTGCTAGGGCTAGCGAGTTTCGAGAGACCCAGTACTTC.

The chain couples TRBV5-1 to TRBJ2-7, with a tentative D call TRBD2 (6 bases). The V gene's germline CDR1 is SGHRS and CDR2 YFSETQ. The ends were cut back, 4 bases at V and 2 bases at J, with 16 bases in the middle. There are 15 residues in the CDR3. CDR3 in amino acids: CASSVGGGVPYEQYF. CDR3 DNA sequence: TGCGCCAGCAGCGTTGGTGGAGGGGTCCCCTACGAGCAGTACTTC.

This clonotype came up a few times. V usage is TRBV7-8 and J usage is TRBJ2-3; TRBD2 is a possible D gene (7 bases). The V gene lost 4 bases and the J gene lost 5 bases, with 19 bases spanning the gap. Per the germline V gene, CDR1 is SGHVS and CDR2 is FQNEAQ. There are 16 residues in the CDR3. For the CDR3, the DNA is TGTGCCAGCAGCTCTCCGTGGGGGGGCGGTGGAGATACGCAGTATTTT. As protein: CASSSPWGGGGDTQYF.

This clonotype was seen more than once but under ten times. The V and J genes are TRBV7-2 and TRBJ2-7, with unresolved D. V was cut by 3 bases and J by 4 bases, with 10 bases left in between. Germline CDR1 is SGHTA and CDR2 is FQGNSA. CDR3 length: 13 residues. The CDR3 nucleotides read TGTGCCAGCAGCTTGCCTAGTCAATACGAGCAGTACTTC. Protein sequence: CASSLPSQYEQYF. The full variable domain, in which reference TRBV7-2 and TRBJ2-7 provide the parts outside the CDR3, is GAGVSQSPSNKVTEKGKDVELRCDPISGHTALYWYRQSLGQGLEFLIYFQGNSAPDKSGLPSDRFSAERTGGSVSTLTIQRTQQEDSAVYLCASSLPSQYEQYFGPGTRLTVT.

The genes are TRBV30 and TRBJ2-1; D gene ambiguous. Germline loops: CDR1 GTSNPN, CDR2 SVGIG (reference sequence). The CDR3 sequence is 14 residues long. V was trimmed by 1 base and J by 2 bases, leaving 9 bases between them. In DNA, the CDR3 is TGTGCCTGGAGTGATAGACCAACCTACAATGAGCAGTTCTTC. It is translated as CAWSDRPTYNEQFF.

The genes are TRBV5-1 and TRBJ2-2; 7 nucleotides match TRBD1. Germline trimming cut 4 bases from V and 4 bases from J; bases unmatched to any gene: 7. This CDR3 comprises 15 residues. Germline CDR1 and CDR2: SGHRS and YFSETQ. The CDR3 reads CASSARQGSTGELFF. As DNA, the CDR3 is TGCGCCAGCAGCGCAAGACAGGGAAGCACCGGGGAGCTGTTTTTT.

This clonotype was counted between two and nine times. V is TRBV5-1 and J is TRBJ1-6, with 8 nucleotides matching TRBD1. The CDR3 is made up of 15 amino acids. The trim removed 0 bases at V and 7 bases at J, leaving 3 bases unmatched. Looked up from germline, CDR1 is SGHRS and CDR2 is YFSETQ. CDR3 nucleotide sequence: TGCGCCAGCAGCTTGGCGGACAGGGACAATTCACCCCTCCACTTT. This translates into CASSLADRDNSPLHF.

The CDR3 DNA sequence: TGTGCCAGCAGTTCGCATGGCAGGGTTGGTTCCTATAATTCACCCCTCCACTTT. As protein: CASSSHGRVGSYNSPLHF. The chain is built from TRBV6-2 or TRBV6-3 and TRBJ1-6; a possible D gene is TRBD1 (5 bases). Germline assignment: CDR1 MNHEY and CDR2 SVGEGT. V gave up 4 bases and J gave up 1 base, with 17 bases separating them. The CDR3 has 18 amino acids.

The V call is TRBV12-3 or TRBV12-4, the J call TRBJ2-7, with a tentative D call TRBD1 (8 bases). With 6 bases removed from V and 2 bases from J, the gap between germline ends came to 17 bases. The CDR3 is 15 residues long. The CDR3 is CASSYRGGDPYEQYF. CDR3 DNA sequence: TGTGCCAGCAGCTACAGGGGGGGAGACCCCTACGAGCAGTACTTC.

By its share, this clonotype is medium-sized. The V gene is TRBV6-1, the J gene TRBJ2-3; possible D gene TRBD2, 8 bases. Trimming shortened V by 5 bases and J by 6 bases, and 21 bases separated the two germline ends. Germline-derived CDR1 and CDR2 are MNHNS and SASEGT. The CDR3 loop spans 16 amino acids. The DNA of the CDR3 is TGTGCCAGCAGTAGAGGGGGCGGGGGGCTTGGCGATACGCAGTATTTT. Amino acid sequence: CASSRGGGGLGDTQYF.

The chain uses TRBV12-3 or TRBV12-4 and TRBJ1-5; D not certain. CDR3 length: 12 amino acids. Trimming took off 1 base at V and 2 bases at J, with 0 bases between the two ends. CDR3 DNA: TGTGCCAGCAGTTTAGGCAATCAGCCCCAGCATTTT. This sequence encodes CASSLGNQPQHF.

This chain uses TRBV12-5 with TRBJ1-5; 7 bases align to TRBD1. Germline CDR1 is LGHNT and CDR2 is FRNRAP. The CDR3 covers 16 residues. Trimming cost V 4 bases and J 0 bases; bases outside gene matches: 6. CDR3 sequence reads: CASGSGQSYSNQPQHF. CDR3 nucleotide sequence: TGTGCTAGTGGTTCGGGACAGTCTTATAGCAATCAGCCCCAGCATTTT.

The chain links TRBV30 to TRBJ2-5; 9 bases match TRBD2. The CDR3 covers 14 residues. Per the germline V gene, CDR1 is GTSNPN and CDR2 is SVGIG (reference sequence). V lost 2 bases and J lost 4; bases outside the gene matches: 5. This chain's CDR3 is CAWSMIAGAETQYF. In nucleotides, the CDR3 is TGTGCCTGGAGTATGATAGCGGGGGCAGAGACCCAGTACTTC.

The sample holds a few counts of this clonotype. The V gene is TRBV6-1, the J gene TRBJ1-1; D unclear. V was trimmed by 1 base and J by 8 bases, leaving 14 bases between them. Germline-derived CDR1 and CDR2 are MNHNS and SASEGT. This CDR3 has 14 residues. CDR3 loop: CASSEGRSEREAFF. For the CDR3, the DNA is TGTGCCAGCAGTGAAGGAAGGAGTGAGAGGGAAGCTTTCTTT.

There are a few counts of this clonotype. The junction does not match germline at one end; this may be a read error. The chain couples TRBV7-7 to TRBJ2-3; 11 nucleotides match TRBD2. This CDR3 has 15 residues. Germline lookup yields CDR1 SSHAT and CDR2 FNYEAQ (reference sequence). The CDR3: CASSPLAGGTDTQYF. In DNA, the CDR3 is TGTGCTAGCAGCCCTTTAGCGGGGGGGACGGATACGCAGTATTTT.